The sequence of this TCR beta chain was determined in a study of T cells in Graves' hyperthyroidism and ophthalmopathy. Across the whole study: Specimen type is peripheral blood, collected at initial diagnosis prior to any treatment.

Per germline, CDR1 MDHEN and CDR2 SYDVKM. CDR3 length: 16 amino acids. Trimming took 2 bases from V and 9 from J, leaving 17 bases between them. Researchers amplified the TCR beta CDR3 regions from RNA transcripts. HTBI primers were employed in a first-round RT-PCR of the TCR CDR3. TCRdb re-analysed the multiplex PCR reads in MiXCR, keeping a single row per CDR3 protein. In the table there are about 380,000 distinct CDR3 sequences, less than 20% of which are singletons. Patients affected by ophthalmopathy presented a Clinical Activity Score of at least 3, a NOSPECS grade of at least 4, and disease duration below 3 months.

The chain joins TRBV28 to TRBJ1-6, with D tentatively TRBD1 (5 bases). Sequenced sample: blood. The source is a man younger than 30 with Graves' ophthalmopathy. This CDR3 is CASSLSEGLRISPLHF. The CDR3 DNA sequence: TGTGCCAGCAGTTTAAGTGAGGGGTTGAGGATTTCACCCCTCCACTTT.